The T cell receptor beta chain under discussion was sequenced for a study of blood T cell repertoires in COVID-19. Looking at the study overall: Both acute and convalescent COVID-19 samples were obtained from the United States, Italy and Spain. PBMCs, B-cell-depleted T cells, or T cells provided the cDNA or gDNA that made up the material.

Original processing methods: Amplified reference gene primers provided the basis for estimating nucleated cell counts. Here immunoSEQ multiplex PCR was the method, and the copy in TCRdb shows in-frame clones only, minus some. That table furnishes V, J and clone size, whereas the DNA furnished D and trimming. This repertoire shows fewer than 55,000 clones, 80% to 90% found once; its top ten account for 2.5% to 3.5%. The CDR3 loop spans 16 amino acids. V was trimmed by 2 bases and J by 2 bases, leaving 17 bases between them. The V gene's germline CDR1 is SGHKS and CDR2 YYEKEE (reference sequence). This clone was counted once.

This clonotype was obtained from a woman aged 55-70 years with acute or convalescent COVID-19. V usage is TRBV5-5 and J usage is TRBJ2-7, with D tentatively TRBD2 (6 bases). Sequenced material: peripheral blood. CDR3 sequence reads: CASSFSSASEAYEQYF. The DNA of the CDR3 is TGTGCCAGCAGCTTTTCTTCGGCTAGCGAGGCCTACGAGCAGTACTTC.